Listed here are 24 T cell receptor beta chains from one sample, sequenced in a study of blood T cell repertoires in COVID-19. Here immunoSEQ multiplex PCR was the method, and the copy in TCRdb shows in-frame clones only, minus some. This table has about 58,000 clones, 85% to 90% appearing once. The sequencing sample was made of peripheral blood. These receptors all come from a human donor in a cohort sampled during active COVID-19.

This clone appeared once. The rearrangement links TRBV25-1 to TRBJ1-1; TRBD1 matches at 8 bases. Germline V gene data show CDR1 as MGHDK and CDR2 as SYGVNS. The CDR3 covers 14 residues. The V and J ends lost 7 bases and 2 bases, in that order; junction bases with no gene match: 6. CDR3 sequence (DNA): TGTGCCAGCAAACCGGACAGGGTTAACACTGAAGCTTTCTTT. It is translated as CASKPDRVNTEAFF.

This sequence joins TRBV3-1 (or the pseudogene TRBV3-2) and TRBJ2-3; D is unresolved. Trimming removed 2 bases from V and 5 bases from J, with 11 bases in between. From germline, CDR1 is LGHDT and CDR2 YNNKEL (reference sequence). This CDR3 is built from 14 residues. CDR3 amino acids: CASSQIHTGDTQYF. The CDR3 region has the DNA TGTGCCAGCAGCCAAATTCACACGGGAGATACGCAGTATTTT.

The rearrangement joins TRBV9 to TRBJ1-2, with a possible D match to TRBD1 (5 bases). Deletions cut 0 bases from V and 8 bases from J, with 8 bases between. Germline CDR1 SGDLS, CDR2 YYNGEE. The CDR3 has 12 residues. The CDR3 bases are TGTGCCAGCAGCGTAGCGGGGGACGGCTACACCTTC. Translated: CASSVAGDGYTF.

This chain connects TRBV3-1 (or the pseudogene TRBV3-2) to TRBJ1-4; D remains unclear. The CDR3 runs to 12 residues. Per germline, CDR1 LGHDT and CDR2 YNNKEL (reference sequence). Deletions cut 4 bases from V and 5 bases from J, with 5 bases between. The CDR3 sequence: CASSPRNEKLFF. As DNA, the CDR3 is TGTGCCAGCAGCCCCAGGAATGAAAAACTGTTTTTT.

V usage is TRBV30 and J usage is TRBJ2-7; TRBD2 matches at 7 bases. Germline V lookup: CDR1 GTSNPN, CDR2 SVGIG (reference sequence). V trimming: 1 base; J trimming: 3 bases; junction bases outside the gene matches: 6. The CDR3 has 14 amino acids. The DNA for the CDR3 is TGTGCCTGGAGTGGAAGCGGGATTGGCTACGAGCAGTACTTC. Translating gives CAWSGSGIGYEQYF.

This clone was seen more than once but under ten times. The chain is built from TRBV2 and TRBJ1-4, with D possibly being TRBD1 (6 bases). The germline gives CDR1 SNHLY, CDR2 FYNNEI. Trimming stripped 4 bases from V and 8 bases from J, with 14 bases between. The CDR3 covers 14 residues. For the CDR3, the DNA is TGTGCCAGCAGTGTCCAACAGGGTAGCGAAAAACTGTTTTTT. As protein: CASSVQQGSEKLFF.

This CDR3 is CASSLGQTGNTIYF. CDR3 DNA: TGCGCCAGCAGCTTGGGACAGACTGGAAACACCATATATTTT. The chain employs TRBV5-1 and TRBJ1-3, with a tentative D call TRBD1 (5 bases). V lost 0 bases, J lost 2 bases, and 6 bases lay in between. This CDR3 is built from 14 residues. CDR1 SGHRS and CDR2 YFSETQ come from the germline V gene.

The V and J genes are TRBV7-9 and TRBJ2-1, with 9 nucleotides matching TRBD2. CDR1 SEHNR and CDR2 FQNEAQ come from the germline V gene (reference sequence). The CDR3 has 16 amino acids. V was pared by 6 bases and J by 6 bases, with 12 bases of the junction left unmatched. The chain's CDR3 is CASSLESGRLSNEQFF. The CDR3 coding sequence is TGTGCCAGCAGTCTTGAGAGCGGGAGGTTGAGCAATGAGCAGTTCTTC.

The genes are TRBV18 and TRBJ1-5; D gene ambiguous. CDR1 is KGHSH and CDR2 is LQKENI in the germline V gene. Trimming stripped 3 bases from V and 7 bases from J, with 16 bases between. This CDR3 comprises 15 residues. This CDR3 is CASSPTMDERQPQHF. The CDR3 DNA is TGTGCCAGCTCACCTACCATGGATGAGAGGCAGCCCCAGCATTTT.

CDR3 sequence reads: CASSLTGFSNSPLHF. The CDR3 DNA reads TGTGCCAGCAGCTTAACAGGGTTTAGTAATTCACCCCTCCACTTT. The chain employs TRBV7-8 and TRBJ1-6; TRBD1 might be the D (6 bases). The CDR3 loop spans 15 amino acids. Trimming removed 2 bases from V and 6 bases from J, with 11 bases in between. Looked up from germline, CDR1 is SGHVS and CDR2 is FQNEAQ.

CDR3 nucleotides: TGTGCCAGTAGGTTTCAGGGTTCTCAAGAGACCCAGTACTTC. It specifies CASRFQGSQETQYF. The chain employs TRBV19 and TRBJ2-5; TRBD1 might be the D (5 bases). V was pared by 6 bases and J by 2 bases, with 13 bases between. The CDR3 runs 14 residues. Germline V gene sequence: CDR1 LNHDA, CDR2 SQIVND (reference sequence).

This chain uses TRBV5-3 with TRBJ2-5, with 10 bases identical to TRBD1. TRBV5-3 counts as an open reading frame of uncertain function. The CDR3 runs 15 residues. With V trimmed by 2 bases and J by 3 bases, 4 bases remained unmatched. As DNA, the CDR3 is TGTGCCAGAAGCTTAGGACAGGGGGAAGAAGAGACCCAGTACTTC. This gives the protein CARSLGQGEEETQYF.

The V call is TRBV5-4, the J call TRBJ2-2; 11 bases are shared with TRBD2. The CDR3 sequence is 15 residues long. CDR1 and CDR2 (germline): SGHNT, YYREEE (reference sequence). The V segment lost 5 bases and the J segment 6 bases; nucleotides outside the gene matches: 6. This chain's CDR3 is CASRSSGRAPGELFF. The CDR3 DNA follows: TGTGCCAGCAGAAGTAGCGGGAGGGCCCCCGGGGAGCTGTTTTTT.

The gene calls are TRBV20-1 and TRBJ2-5; the match to TRBD2 covers 10 bases. Trimming took 3 bases from V and 2 from J; bases not matched to a gene: 6. Germline CDR1 DFQATT, CDR2 SNEGSKA (reference sequence). The CDR3 is made up of 15 amino acids. CDR3 amino acids: CSASEAGGPQETQYF. The CDR3 bases are TGCAGTGCTAGTGAAGCGGGGGGGCCTCAAGAGACCCAGTACTTC.

The chain carries TRBV7-8 and TRBJ2-1, with TRBD2 identical over 7 bases. The CDR3 is made up of 16 amino acids. The germline V gene has CDR1 SGHVS and CDR2 FQNEAQ. J lost 4 bases, V lost 6 bases, and 12 bases had no gene match. CDR3 sequence reads: CASREGRGSLYNEQFF. CDR3 DNA: TGTGCCAGCAGAGAGGGGCGGGGGTCACTTTACAATGAGCAGTTCTTC.

The chain links TRBV3-1 (or the pseudogene TRBV3-2) to TRBJ2-2, with 14 bases identical to TRBD2. Germline V gene lookup returns CDR1 LGHDT and CDR2 YNNKEL (reference sequence). CDR3 length: 18 amino acids. The V segment lost 2 bases and the J segment 4 bases; nucleotides outside the gene matches: 6. This chain's CDR3 is CASSQTRTSGGTTGELFF. The CDR3 DNA reads TGTGCCAGCAGCCAAACCCGGACTAGCGGGGGGACCACCGGGGAGCTGTTTTTT.

CDR3 DNA: TGTGCCAGCTCCGCGCCCCTTGGGGGCGCCGGTGGCTACACCTTC. Protein sequence: CASSAPLGGAGGYTF. V is TRBV18 and J is TRBJ1-2; weak D call: TRBD1 (6 bases). CDR3 length equals 15 residues. V gave up 6 bases and J gave up 7 bases, with 21 bases separating them. The germline CDR1 and CDR2 sequences are KGHSH and LQKENI.

The V and J genes are TRBV28 and TRBJ1-2; no definite D call. The germline CDR1 and CDR2 sequences are MDHEN and SYDVKM. V was clipped by 1 base and J by 3 bases, with 15 bases between them. The CDR3 is 16 residues long. This chain's CDR3 is CASSLLEQREDYGYTF. In nucleotides, the CDR3 is TGTGCCAGCAGTTTATTGGAACAGAGGGAGGACTATGGCTACACCTTC.

The genes are TRBV10-3 and TRBJ2-3; 11 bases are a match to TRBD1. V was pared by 7 bases and J by 2 bases, with 2 bases of the junction left unmatched. CDR3 length: 14 residues. The germline V gene encodes CDR1 ENHRY and CDR2 SYGVKD. CDR3 sequence: CAINGQGATDTQYF. The CDR3 DNA is TGTGCCATCAATGGACAGGGGGCCACAGATACGCAGTATTTT.

The V gene is TRBV12-5, the J gene TRBJ1-6; possible D gene TRBD1, 6 bases. The V gene's germline CDR1 is LGHNT and CDR2 FRNRAP. The CDR3 spans 17 residues. The V end was cut by 0 bases, the J end by 6 bases, with 15 bases between. CDR3 nucleotide sequence: TGTGCTAGTGGTTTGGTACTTGGGGGGGCGAGTAATTCACCCCTCCACTTT. Amino acids: CASGLVLGGASNSPLHF.

In its sample, this clone was seen once. V is TRBV6-5 and J is TRBJ2-7, with 9 bases identical to TRBD1. The J segment lost 0 bases and the V segment lost 8 bases, leaving 2 bases of the junction unmatched. This CDR3 region has 13 residues. CDR1 MNHEY and CDR2 SVGAGI come from the germline V gene. CDR3 loop: CASLQGASYEQYF. CDR3 coding DNA: TGTGCCAGCCTACAGGGGGCCTCCTACGAGCAGTACTTC.

The chain recombines TRBV28 with TRBJ1-2, with 7 nucleotides matching TRBD1. Germline CDR1 and CDR2: MDHEN and SYDVKM. There are 17 residues in the CDR3. V lost 4 bases to trimming and J lost 0 bases; unmatched junction nucleotides: 11. DNA for the CDR3: TGTGCCAGCAGTTCCTGGGGGGCAGGGGGTACTAACTATGGCTACACCTTC. Its translation: CASSSWGAGGTNYGYTF.

The V and J genes are TRBV2 and TRBJ2-3; D may be TRBD1 (5 bases). V was cut by 5 bases and J by 6 bases, with 12 bases left in between. This CDR3 is built from 13 residues. CDR1 is SNHLY, CDR2 FYNNEI, per germline. The CDR3 reads CASSPSGWDTQYF. The CDR3 DNA follows: TGTGCCAGCAGTCCGTCAGGGTGGGATACGCAGTATTTT.

This sequence joins TRBV5-4 and TRBJ2-3, with 7 bases identical to TRBD2. The V and J ends lost 3 bases and 1 base, in that order; junction bases with no gene match: 8. Germline V lookup: CDR1 SGHNT, CDR2 YYREEE (reference sequence). The CDR3 is made up of 16 amino acids. The CDR3 here is CASSSLLAIGTDTQYF. CDR3 nucleotides: TGTGCCAGCAGCTCTCTACTAGCGATCGGCACAGATACGCAGTATTTT.